This T cell receptor (beta chain) was captured in a study of PD-1 blockade in classical Hodgkin lymphoma. Background on the study: Patients got intravenous nivolumab 3 mg/kg every 2 weeks.

Specified time point: cycle 4 day 1 (C4D1), after more than 5 weeks of nivolumab. Brentuximab vedotin exposure varied, and every patient relapsed after autologous stem cell transplantation. Researchers pulled CD8+ T cells out of thawed PBMCs using magnetic negative selection. In regard to this clone: Antigen unknown.

The data were produced by immunoSEQ multiplex PCR, yet TCRdb's version contains in-frame clones alone and is incomplete. This sample carries about 20,000 clones, about 87% of them seen once, and the ten largest clones take approximately 5.3%. Study results and caveats: Later analyses included only patients treated at least 1 year post-ASCT. Factors driving the repertoire differences, possibly disease activity or prior therapy, remain undefined. Partial responders and progressors had significantly lower baseline TCR diversity.

The V gene's germline CDR1 is SEHNR and CDR2 FQNEAQ (reference sequence). Trimming left V 5 bases short and J 1 base short, with 24 bases between. This CDR3 is built from 18 residues. This sequence joins TRBV7-9 and TRBJ2-7; D perhaps matches TRBD2 (6 bases). Sequenced here: CD8+ T cells from blood, sampled before the fourth cycle of nivolumab. This TCR came from a human donor with classical Hodgkin lymphoma. CDR3 sequence (DNA): TGTGCCAGCAGCCCTAAAGGGGACTCGGACAAGGCTTCCTACGAGCAGTACTTC. It is translated as CASSPKGDSDKASYEQYF.